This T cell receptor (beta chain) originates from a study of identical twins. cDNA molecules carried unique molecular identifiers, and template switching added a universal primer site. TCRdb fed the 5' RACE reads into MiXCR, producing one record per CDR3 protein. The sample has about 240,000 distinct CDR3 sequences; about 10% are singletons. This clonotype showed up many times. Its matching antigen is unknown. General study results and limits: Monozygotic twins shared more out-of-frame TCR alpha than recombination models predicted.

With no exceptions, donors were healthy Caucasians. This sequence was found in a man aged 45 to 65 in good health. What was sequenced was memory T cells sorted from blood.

The CDR3 bases are TGCGCCAGCAGCCAGGAGGGGACTAGCGGGTACAATGAGCAGTTCTTC. It specifies CASSQEGTSGYNEQFF. V usage is TRBV4-3 and J usage is TRBJ2-1; 12 bases align to TRBD2. From germline, CDR1 is LGHNA and CDR2 YSLEER. The trim removed 3 bases at V and 4 bases at J, leaving 4 bases unmatched. This CDR3 contains 16 residues.